This T cell receptor beta chain is from a study of blood T cells in healthy people across ages. Through a sample-barcoded 5' primer and a J-beta primer mix, a second PCR was run for roughly 6 to 11 cycles. From the 5' RACE reads, TCRdb called clonotypes with MiXCR, one entry per CDR3 protein. This table has some 780,000 distinct CDR3 sequences, around three fifths appearing once. In regard to this clonotype: One end of the junction fails to match germline, which may point to a read error.

This TCR was sampled from a man aged 35-49 years in good health. The sample was blood.

The CDR3, as DNA: TGCAGCGTTGCGGTGGTGTCTAATGAAGAACTGTTTTTT. This codes for CSVAVVSNEELFF. This chain uses TRBV29-1 with TRBJ1-4; no clear D gene. Germline CDR1 SQVTM, CDR2 ANQGSEA. The CDR3 is 13 amino acids.